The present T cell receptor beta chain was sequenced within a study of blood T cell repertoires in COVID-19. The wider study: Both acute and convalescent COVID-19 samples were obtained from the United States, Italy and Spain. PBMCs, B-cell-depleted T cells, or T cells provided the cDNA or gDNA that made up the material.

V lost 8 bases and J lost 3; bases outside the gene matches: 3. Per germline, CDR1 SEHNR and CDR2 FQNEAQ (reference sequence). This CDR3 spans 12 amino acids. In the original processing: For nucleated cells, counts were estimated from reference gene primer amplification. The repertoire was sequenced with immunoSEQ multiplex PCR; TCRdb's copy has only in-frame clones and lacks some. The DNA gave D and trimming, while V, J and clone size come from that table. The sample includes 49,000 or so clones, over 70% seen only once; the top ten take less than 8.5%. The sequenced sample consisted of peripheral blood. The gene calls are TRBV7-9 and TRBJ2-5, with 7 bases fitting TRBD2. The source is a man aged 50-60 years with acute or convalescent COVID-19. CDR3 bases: TGTGCCAGCGCTGGGGGGGAAGAGACCCAGTACTTC. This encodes CASAGGEETQYF.